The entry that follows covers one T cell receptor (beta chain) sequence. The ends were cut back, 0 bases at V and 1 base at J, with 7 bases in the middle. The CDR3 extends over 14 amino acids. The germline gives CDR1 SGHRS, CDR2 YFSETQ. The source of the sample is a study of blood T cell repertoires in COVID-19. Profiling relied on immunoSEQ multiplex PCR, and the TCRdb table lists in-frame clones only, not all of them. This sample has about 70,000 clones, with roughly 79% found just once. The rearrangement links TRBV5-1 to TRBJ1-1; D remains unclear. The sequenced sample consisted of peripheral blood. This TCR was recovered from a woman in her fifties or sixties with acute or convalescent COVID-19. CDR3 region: CASSLEWRNTEAFF. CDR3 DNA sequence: TGCGCCAGCAGCTTGGAGTGGAGGAACACTGAAGCTTTCTTT.